A single T cell receptor beta chain is shown here with its context. The target of this receptor is not known. Per-base qualities were not stored, and no clone one base away is much larger. The collaborating institutions used their own protocols to collect whole blood in K2EDTA tubes. For TCRbeta analysis, collaborators shipped samples in one of three forms: frozen whole blood, isolated PBMCs, or DNA extracted from either of those sample types. The data were obtained in a study of blood T cell repertoires in COVID-19 (dated by TCRdb to 2018 to 2021). For context, the study as a whole: Samples from collaborators originated in the United States, Italy and Spain and spanned both the acute and convalescent phases of COVID-19. Samples came from the ongoing ImmuneRACE study (first 160 participants) plus 1,254 subjects from 6 global collaborators. Where available, HLA class I and class II types were taken from metadata supplied by the sample provider and were not determined by assay-based typing. The repertoires were released in a freely available public database intended as a resource for research on the immune response to SARS-CoV-2. Nearly every sample came with metadata listing a de-identified subject ID, COVID-19 status, age in years and sex. Deeply sampled blood TCRbeta repertoires from subjects exposed to, actively infected with, or recovered from COVID-19 were included in the dataset. The material from the prospective study consisted of cDNA or gDNA derived from T cells, B-cell-depleted T cells, or PBMCs.

Overall study outcomes, separate from this receptor: How much clinical and demographic metadata was included differed by source and by participant, and the metadata was provided uncurated.

The germline V end is reduced by 7 bases and the J end by 4 bases; junction bases left unmatched: 17. The germline V gene encodes CDR1 MDHEN and CDR2 SYDVKM. The CDR3 holds 17 amino acids from the cysteine to the phenylalanine. The only DNA kept is the CDR3, 51 bases in frame from the first base. The immunoSEQ Assay, a bias-controlled multiplex PCR, was used to amplify TCRbeta CDR3 regions from genomic DNA. Under the source paper's analysis protocol: The number of nucleated cells in each sample was estimated by amplification of reference gene primers within the assay. Sequence reads were collapsed and filtered to measure the absolute abundance of every unique TCRbeta CDR3 rearrangement. For each sample, productive Simpson clonality was calculated as the square root of Simpson's diversity index across productive rearrangements. Drawn from immuneACCESS, this table holds only the in-frame rearrangements with V and J called that TCRdb kept. Clones are partly lost; checked studies trace under half to an unresolved V gene and leave the rest unexplained. V and J calls and clone size follow that table, whereas D and trimming were derived from the DNA. Recorded for this sample are some 54,000 clones; roughly 86% of them occurred a single time. The ten largest clones add up to 7% to 9% of the sample.

This receptor was taken from a man older than 75 with active or convalescent COVID-19. This chain is built from TRBV28 and TRBJ2-7; 9 of the junction bases match TRBD1. The sample comprised peripheral blood. The sequence in DNA is TGTGCCAGCACCATTACGAACAGGGGGCGTTATAGTTACGAGCAGTACTTC. Its protein reads: CASTITNRGRYSYEQYF. With all but the CDR3 taken from the reference TRBV28 and TRBJ2-7 genes, the full variable domain is: DVKVTQSSRYLVKRTGEKVFLECVQDMDHENMFWYRQDPGLGLRLIYFSYDVKMKEKGDIPEGYSVSREKKERFSLILESASTNQTSMYLCASTITNRGRYSYEQYFGPGTRLTVT.